This TCR beta chain appears in the sequencing data of a study of CXCR3-negative and CXCR3-positive naive CD8 T cells (dated by TCRdb to between 2017 and 2020). Concerning the study at large: In total, about 135 million TRB reads were obtained, or roughly 1.5 +/- 0.3 million reads per library. Diversity and physicochemical repertoire analyses were performed on some eleven donors pooled from two independent experiments. TRBV-TRBJ cluster analysis included naive subsets from a handful of donors and memory cells from 3 donors. Results and caveats for the whole study, not just this receptor: TRB CDR3s from CXCR3-positive naive cells showed higher hydrophobicity (lower Kidera factor 4), lower energy, and higher strength and volume indices than CXCR3-negative naive cells. Because surface CD5, which has been linked to self-reactivity in mice, was comparable between naive subsets, TCR interaction strength was also inferred from TRB CDR3 physicochemical properties. Freshly isolated PBMCs were used for most assays because CXCR3 expression went down partially after cryopreservation. Within the same donor, TRBV-TRBJ usage looked similar between naive CXCR3-negative and CXCR3-positive cells, but memory cells had distinct patterns. Both naive subsets had comparably high repertoire diversity, while memory CD8+ T cells had much lower repertoire diversity.

The CDR1 and CDR2 encoded by the germline V gene are SQVTM and ANQGSEA. The cysteine opens and the phenylalanine closes a CDR3 of 12 amino acids. Only the protein sequence is given. For sequencing, a NextSeq 550 was employed. The Human TCR Profiling Kit (MiLaboratory) was used to prepare UMI-labeled 5' RACE TRB cDNA libraries. The full amount of extracted RNA was used for cDNA synthesis, and the full amount of resulting cDNA was used for PCR amplification. Libraries were prepared in parallel using an identical number of PCR cycles. The original pipeline was this. With a requirement of at least two reads per UMI, MIGEC and MiXCR extracted about 56,000 +/- 9,600 unique UMI-labeled TRB cDNA molecules per library. On average, roughly 40,000 +/- 10,000 functional in-frame TRB CDR3 nucleotide clonotypes lacking stop codons were found per library. After downsampling to 5000 UMI-labeled TRB molecules per sample, diversity metrics such as normalized Shannon-Wiener and Chao1 were calculated in VDJtools. Clonotype-size-weighted physicochemical properties of the central five CDR3 residues (interaction energy, strength, volume and Kidera factor 4) were computed in VDJtools. One entry per CDR3 protein sequence results from the TCRdb reprocessing of the reads, with DNA left out. TCRdb's processing, not the authors', yielded these V and J calls. This specimen's table enumerates around 60,000 distinct CDR3 sequences. Less than 0.85% of the sample rests with the top ten.

Each CD8+ T cell subset was flow-sorted in triplicate, with over 250,000 cells per subset placed directly into RLT lysis buffer. To exclude memory contaminants, naive CD8+ T cells were stringently defined as CD45RO-CCR7+CD27+CD95-. Standard density gradient centrifugation was used to isolate peripheral blood mononuclear cells from buffy coats. A FACSAria III was used to flow-sort naive CXCR3-negative and CXCR3-positive CD8+ T cells. Total RNA was extracted from sorted cells with an RNeasy Mini Kit. Worth noting for this clonotype: It has no known antigen specificity.

The sequence is built from TRBV29-1 and TRBJ1-2; TCRdb designates TRBD1, a call that cannot be tested without DNA. The sample was naive CXCR3+ CD8+ T cells from blood. The cell subset or site tag for this specimen amounts to: CD45RO-CCR7+CD27+CD95- naive CD8+ T cells expressing CXCR3 (TNR3+). This TCR derives from a human donor in good health. Some clones in this sample may be carry-over from other donors' samples. This receptor has the CDR3 CSDAGQGGGYTF.